This T cell receptor (beta chain) was captured by sequencing in a study of cytomegalovirus exposure and HLA in healthy donors. The CDR3 covers 16 residues. Germline CDR1 and CDR2: SGHDN and FVKESK. Trimming shortened V by 0 bases and J by 2 bases, and 11 bases separated the two germline ends. This PCR relied on a set of 60 Vbeta primers and 13 Jbeta primers. TCRdb's copy holds only in-frame clones and misses some; the assay was immunoSEQ multiplex PCR. The table lists 120,000 or so clones, just over 65% of them singletons. Comment on this clone: Its antigen remains unknown.

The donors (healthy individuals) were bone marrow donors. The donors, nominally healthy at sampling, likely had unrecorded immune exposures. Findings and caveats of the study: As a later analysis showed, a missense DCLRE1C variant was linked to trimming of TCR beta V- and J-genes.

Specimen: PBMCs. This clonotype was sampled from a man younger than 35 in good health and CMV-seronegative. This chain links TRBV14 with TRBJ2-1; D is unclear. CDR3 sequence: CASSQEFNSPYNEQFF. The CDR3 DNA follows: TGTGCCAGCAGCCAAGAGTTCAATAGCCCCTACAATGAGCAGTTCTTC.